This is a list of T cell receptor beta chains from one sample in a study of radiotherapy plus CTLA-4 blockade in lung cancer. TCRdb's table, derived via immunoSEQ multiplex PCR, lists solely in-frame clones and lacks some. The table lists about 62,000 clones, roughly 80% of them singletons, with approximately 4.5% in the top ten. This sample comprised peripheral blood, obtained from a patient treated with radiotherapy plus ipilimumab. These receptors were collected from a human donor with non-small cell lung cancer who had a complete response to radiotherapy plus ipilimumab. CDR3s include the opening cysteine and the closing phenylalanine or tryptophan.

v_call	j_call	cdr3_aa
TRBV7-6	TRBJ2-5	CASSTPLDRPQETQYF
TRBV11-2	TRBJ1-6	CASSLGGSQSSYNSPLHF
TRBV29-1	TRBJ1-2	CSVNEDYGYTF
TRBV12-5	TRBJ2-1	CASGLVGKTYNEQFF
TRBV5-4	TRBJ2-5	CASSLVSGRRETQYF
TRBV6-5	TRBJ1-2	CASSYLVHGGGYTF
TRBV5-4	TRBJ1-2	CASRPVNPNYGYTF
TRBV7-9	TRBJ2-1	CASSLPRDIHNEQFF
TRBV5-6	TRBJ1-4	CASSSGTGWKKLFF
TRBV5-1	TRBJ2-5	CASSLAGGQETQYF
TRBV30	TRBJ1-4	CAWSKGALGNEKLFF
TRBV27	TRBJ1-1	CASRTDRGNTEAFF
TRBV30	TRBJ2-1	CAWRWQGGNEQFF
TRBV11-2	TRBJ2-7	CASANWGGSGSYEQYF
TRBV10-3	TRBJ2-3	CATKGPGAITDTQYF
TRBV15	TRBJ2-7	CATSRDLDNYEQYF
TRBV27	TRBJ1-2	CASTRGGTGYYGYTF
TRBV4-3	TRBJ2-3	CASSQDRQGWATQYF
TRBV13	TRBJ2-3	CASSIPPGDTQYF
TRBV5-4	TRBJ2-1	CASSIAGLAVHNEQFF
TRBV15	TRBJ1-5	CATSRDDRDQPQHF
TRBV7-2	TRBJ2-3	CASSLVRVTDTQYF